This TCR beta chain was sequenced for a study of CD8+CD57+ T cells in acquired aplastic anemia. Whole-study results and caveats: In common between the patients and the controls were approximately 28 CD8+ CDR3 sequences.

TCR beta VDJ and CDR3 were profiled, and genomic DNA was the template. MiXCR, applied by TCRdb to the reads, yields one record per CDR3 protein. The data contain 150,000 to 200,000 distinct CDR3 sequences, 55% to 65% of them seen just once; the ten biggest clones take up approximately 46%. CD8+CD57+ cell expansion, shown by flow cytometry, had occurred in the patients selected for sequencing. Patients were treatment-naive when blood was sampled. Points on this clonotype: The antigen remains unidentified.

Trimming took 7 bases from V and 3 from J, leaving 9 bases between them. There are 13 residues in the CDR3. Germline V CDR1 and CDR2: LNHDA, SQIVND (reference sequence). The gene calls are TRBV19 and TRBJ1-4, with a weak D call TRBD1 (5 bases). The specimen was sorted CD4+, CD8+, or CD8+CD57+ T cells (not recorded which) from PBMCs. This clonotype originated in a human donor with aplastic anemia. CDR3 in amino acids: CASNGGSNEKLFF. As DNA, the CDR3 is TGTGCCAGTAATGGGGGATCTAATGAAAAACTGTTTTTT.